These T cell receptor beta chains were read from a single sample in a study of shared clonotypes between healthy human individuals. This table comes from immunoSEQ multiplex PCR, and its TCRdb copy is limited to in-frame clones, with some not included. The table lists under 2.5 million clones, about 90% of them singletons. The material sequenced was naive CD4+ T cells from PBMCs. These receptors all stem from a man in his late teens or twenties in good health. Some clones in this sample may be carry-over from other donors' samples. CDR3s leave out the opening cysteine and the closing phenylalanine or tryptophan.

ATSRDLVGRTGAGYGYT	TRBV15	TRBJ1-2
SAKPGGWDTIY	TRBV29-1	TRBJ1-3
ASSFGLAEYNEQF	TRBV7-2	TRBJ2-1
ASSIYLTGGEQY	TRBV19	TRBJ2-7
ASSARQALIGNTIY	TRBV7-9	TRBJ1-3
ASSSRTRGDTQY	TRBV7-9	TRBJ2-3
ASSQPGTPNTGELF	TRBV11-2	TRBJ2-2
ASSAPGTVANIQY	TRBV2	TRBJ2-4
ASSPGGVGTEAF	TRBV18	TRBJ1-1
ASSPRGEDLIPYNEKLF	TRBV19	TRBJ1-4
ASSFRDPADTQY	TRBV5-1	TRBJ2-3
ASSPGGASGNTIY	TRBV13	TRBJ1-3
ASSYSKGLNTEAF	TRBV6-5	TRBJ1-1
SVPGTGQETQY	TRBV29-1	TRBJ2-5
ASSLSGGGQPQH	TRBV5-1	TRBJ1-5
ASSEAWTGAPHQETQY	TRBV6-1	TRBJ2-5
ASRTGFNEQF	TRBV28	TRBJ2-1
ASSDHYRENSGNTIY	TRBV5-4	TRBJ1-3
ASSTTGTGEVGGYT	TRBV5-1	TRBJ1-2
ASSQDPGNSYEQY	TRBV4-2	NA
ASSGGVWGTGELF	TRBV6-1	TRBJ2-2
AISESGGVTDTQY	TRBV10-3	TRBJ2-3
ASSLSGSSTDTQY	TRBV7-3	TRBJ2-3
ASQGQGSSQQY	TRBV19	TRBJ2-7
ASSLRPDRVDTFGYT	TRBV11-2	TRBJ1-2
AWTPGGQLYEQY	TRBV30	TRBJ2-7
ASSSGQGSTDTQY	TRBV5-6	TRBJ2-3
ASSSPGTFGVVQF	TRBV6-5	TRBJ2-1